This is a list of T cell receptor beta chains from one sample in a study of CD8 T cells in Susac syndrome. TCRdb reprocessed the immunoSEQ multiplex PCR reads via MiXCR and lists one record per CDR3 protein. The sample consists of around 160,000 distinct CDR3 sequences, roughly 94% of them appearing once. The sample taken for sequencing was CD4+ T cells from PBMCs. All receptors derive from a human donor with multiple sclerosis. CDR3s include the opening cysteine and the closing phenylalanine or tryptophan. The order of the fields is CDR3 DNA, CDR3 protein, clone size, J gene, V gene, D gene. The D gene is left open where the match is weak. Clone size is stated in some rows and not others, as once, few, many or a class when expanded.

CDR3 DNA: TGTGCCAGCAGCTTAGGGCTTGAGGAGACCCAGTACTTC
CDR3 protein: CASSLGLEETQYF
clone size: NA
J gene: TRBJ2-5
V gene: TRBV11-2
D gene: NA

CDR3 DNA: TGTGCCAGCAGCCCCGGGAAAGCAGATACGCAGTATTTT
CDR3 protein: CASSPGKADTQYF
clone size: NA
J gene: TRBJ2-3
V gene: TRBV7-2
D gene: NA

CDR3 DNA: TGTGCCAGCGGGTGGGAGAGGAATACCGCAGGAGGGAATGAGCAGTTCTTC
CDR3 protein: CASGWERNTAGGNEQFF
clone size: NA
J gene: TRBJ2-1
V gene: TRBV11-2
D gene: NA

CDR3 DNA: TGCGCCAGCAGCCACGATCGCCCGTTAGCCCTCATCTACGAGCAGTACTTC
CDR3 protein: CASSHDRPLALIYEQYF
clone size: NA
J gene: TRBJ2-7
V gene: TRBV4-1
D gene: NA

CDR3 DNA: TGTGCCAGCAGTCTCATTACCCCCGTCGGGGAGCTGTTTTTT
CDR3 protein: CASSLITPVGELFF
clone size: NA
J gene: TRBJ2-2
V gene: TRBV28
D gene: NA

CDR3 DNA: TGCGCCAGCAGCCAAGATCTGTATGGCTACACCTTC
CDR3 protein: CASSQDLYGYTF
clone size: NA
J gene: TRBJ1-2
V gene: TRBV4-3
D gene: NA

CDR3 DNA: TGCAGCGTTGTGGCTTCCGGAGTCGGAACCGGGCAGTTCTTC
CDR3 protein: CSVVASGVGTGQFF
clone size: NA
J gene: TRBJ2-1
V gene: TRBV29-1
D gene: NA

CDR3 DNA: TGTGCCAGCATCCCTAGGACTCTTCTGAGGGGGACTGAAGCTTTCTTT
CDR3 protein: CASIPRTLLRGTEAFF
clone size: NA
J gene: TRBJ1-1
V gene: TRBV12-3/TRBV12-4
D gene: NA

CDR3 DNA: TGTGCCAGCAGTTTAGGGTTTCAGGTGGGCTTCACAGATACGCAGTATTTT
CDR3 protein: CASSLGFQVGFTDTQYF
clone size: NA
J gene: TRBJ2-3
V gene: TRBV12-3/TRBV12-4
D gene: NA

CDR3 DNA: TGTGCCACCAGTAAACAGGGGGGGACCCAGTACTTC
CDR3 protein: CATSKQGGTQYF
clone size: once
J gene: TRBJ2-5
V gene: TRBV24-1
D gene: TRBD1

CDR3 DNA: TGTGCCAGCAGTTTACGGCAGGGGGTCACCGGGGAGCTGTTTTTT
CDR3 protein: CASSLRQGVTGELFF
clone size: NA
J gene: TRBJ2-2
V gene: TRBV12-3/TRBV12-4
D gene: TRBD1

CDR3 DNA: TGTGCCAGCAGCTTAGAGGGCACAGGGGGCTCGGCGTATGGCTACACCTTC
CDR3 protein: CASSLEGTGGSAYGYTF
clone size: NA
J gene: TRBJ1-2
V gene: TRBV7-9
D gene: TRBD1

CDR3 DNA: TGTGCCAGCAGCTGGGACAGCCGCTCTGGAAACACCATATATTTT
CDR3 protein: CASSWDSRSGNTIYF
clone size: NA
J gene: TRBJ1-3
V gene: TRBV5-6
D gene: TRBD1

CDR3 DNA: TGTGCCAGCAGCTTAAGTTCTTCCACTGAAGCTTTCTTT
CDR3 protein: CASSLSSSTEAFF
clone size: NA
J gene: TRBJ1-1
V gene: TRBV7-9
D gene: NA

CDR3 DNA: TGCGCCAGCAGCTTGGGGCTGACAGGGGAGGTAGATACGCAGTATTTT
CDR3 protein: CASSLGLTGEVDTQYF
clone size: NA
J gene: TRBJ2-3
V gene: TRBV5-1
D gene: TRBD1

CDR3 DNA: TGTGCCAGCAATAGCTTAGGCCAGCCCCAGCATTTT
CDR3 protein: CASNSLGQPQHF
clone size: NA
J gene: TRBJ1-5
V gene: TRBV27
D gene: NA